The rows below give T cell receptor beta chains drawn from one sample of a study of blood T cell repertoires in COVID-19. Sequencing was performed with immunoSEQ multiplex PCR; in TCRdb, only in-frame clones are kept and a portion is missing. The sample has around 98,000 clones, roughly 87% seen once. The sample taken for sequencing was peripheral blood. These receptors were taken from a man in his 70s with acute or convalescent COVID-19. Both conserved end residues are part of each CDR3. The D gene is left open where the match is weak. Clone size is shown for a subset of rows, as once, few, many or a class of expanded clone.

abundance: .
d_gene: .
v_gene: TRBV5-4
len: 14
j_gene: TRBJ1-2
CDR3nt: TGTGCCAGCAAAGGAAAGGGGCAGGACTATGGCTACACCTTC
CDR3aa: CASKGKGQDYGYTF

abundance: few
d_gene: TRBD1
v_gene: TRBV6-5
len: 14
j_gene: TRBJ1-1
CDR3nt: TGTGCCAGCAGCTTGGACAGGGCGAACACTGAAGCTTTCTTT
CDR3aa: CASSLDRANTEAFF

abundance: .
d_gene: .
v_gene: TRBV3-1/TRBV3-2
len: 14
j_gene: TRBJ1-2
CDR3nt: TGTGCCAGCAGCCTTTTGGAGGGGAACTATGGCTACACCTTC
CDR3aa: CASSLLEGNYGYTF

abundance: .
d_gene: .
v_gene: TRBV6-6
len: 14
j_gene: TRBJ2-3
CDR3nt: TGTGCCAGCATCGAACGCGCGAGCTCAGATACGCAGTATTTT
CDR3aa: CASIERASSDTQYF

abundance: .
d_gene: TRBD1
v_gene: TRBV5-1
len: 17
j_gene: TRBJ1-1
CDR3nt: TGCGCCAGCAGCTTGGATGGACAGGGGTTAAGGGGAACTGAAGCTTTCTTT
CDR3aa: CASSLDGQGLRGTEAFF

abundance: .
d_gene: .
v_gene: TRBV6-5
len: 13
j_gene: TRBJ2-3
CDR3nt: TGTGCCAGCACTAAGACAGCGACAGATACGCAGTATTTT
CDR3aa: CASTKTATDTQYF

abundance: .
d_gene: .
v_gene: TRBV5-1
len: 12
j_gene: TRBJ2-1
CDR3nt: TGCGCCAGCAGCTTTGTTCGGGAGCAACAGTTCTTC
CDR3aa: CASSFVREQQFF

abundance: .
d_gene: TRBD1
v_gene: TRBV6-5
len: 14
j_gene: TRBJ1-5
CDR3nt: TGTGCCAGCAGTCCGGACAGGGGTGAACAGCCCCAGCATTTT
CDR3aa: CASSPDRGEQPQHF

abundance: .
d_gene: TRBD1
v_gene: TRBV4-2
len: 18
j_gene: TRBJ1-4
CDR3nt: TGTGCCAGCAGCCAAGACAGGACAGGCCTTGCAACTAATGAAAAACTGTTTTTT
CDR3aa: CASSQDRTGLATNEKLFF

abundance: .
d_gene: TRBD2
v_gene: TRBV24-1
len: 18
j_gene: TRBJ2-2
CDR3nt: TGTGCCACCAGTGACGGGTCCTGGCGGGGGGTTAACACCGGGGAGCTGTTTTTT
CDR3aa: CATSDGSWRGVNTGELFF

abundance: .
d_gene: TRBD1
v_gene: TRBV7-8
len: 13
j_gene: TRBJ1-1
CDR3nt: TGTGCCAGCAGCGTACAGGGGTCCACTGAAGCTTTCTTT
CDR3aa: CASSVQGSTEAFF

abundance: .
d_gene: TRBD1
v_gene: TRBV5-1
len: 20
j_gene: TRBJ1-3
CDR3nt: TGCGCCAGCAGCCCGGTGTATGGACAGGGGGCATCAGGCTCTGGAAACACCATATATTTT
CDR3aa: CASSPVYGQGASGSGNTIYF

abundance: .
d_gene: TRBD1
v_gene: TRBV18
len: 15
j_gene: TRBJ2-5
CDR3nt: TGTGCCAGCTCACCAGGGACAGGGAACCAAGAGACCCAGTACTTC
CDR3aa: CASSPGTGNQETQYF

abundance: .
d_gene: .
v_gene: TRBV27
len: 16
j_gene: TRBJ2-3
CDR3nt: TGTGCCAGCCACAAGCGGCGACACATCTGCACAGATACGCAGTATTTT
CDR3aa: CASHKRRHICTDTQYF

abundance: .
d_gene: .
v_gene: TRBV12-3/TRBV12-4
len: 13
j_gene: TRBJ1-2
CDR3nt: TGTGCCAGCAGTTTAAACAGGGAAGGTGGCTACACCTTC
CDR3aa: CASSLNREGGYTF

abundance: .
d_gene: .
v_gene: TRBV2
len: 15
j_gene: TRBJ2-3
CDR3nt: TGTGCCAGCAGGACTACAGGGATCAGTACAGATACGCAGTATTTT
CDR3aa: CASRTTGISTDTQYF

abundance: .
d_gene: .
v_gene: TRBV6-5
len: 13
j_gene: TRBJ1-2
CDR3nt: TGTGCCAGCAGTTACTCGTTTACAAATGGCTACACCTTC
CDR3aa: CASSYSFTNGYTF

abundance: .
d_gene: TRBD2
v_gene: TRBV27
len: 15
j_gene: TRBJ2-1
CDR3nt: TGTGCCAGCAGTCCTGGGACTAGCCTTAGCAATGAGCAGTTCTTC
CDR3aa: CASSPGTSLSNEQFF

abundance: .
d_gene: TRBD1
v_gene: TRBV2
len: 15
j_gene: TRBJ2-5
CDR3nt: TGTGGCAGCGTTTGGGCGGGACAGGGTCGAGAGACCCAGTACTTC
CDR3aa: CGSVWAGQGRETQYF

abundance: .
d_gene: .
v_gene: TRBV28
len: 15
j_gene: TRBJ1-2
CDR3nt: TGTGCCAGCAGAGGGACCGTAGGAGGGTCGGGTGGCTACACCTTC
CDR3aa: CASRGTVGGSGGYTF

abundance: .
d_gene: TRBD2
v_gene: TRBV28
len: 15
j_gene: TRBJ2-3
CDR3nt: TGTGCCAGCAGTTGGGCGGGGGGGCCAACAGATACGCAGTATTTT
CDR3aa: CASSWAGGPTDTQYF

abundance: .
d_gene: .
v_gene: TRBV5-1
len: 15
j_gene: TRBJ2-2
CDR3nt: TGCGCCAGCAGACCCGGGACACCGAACACCGGGGAGCTGTTTTTT
CDR3aa: CASRPGTPNTGELFF

abundance: .
d_gene: TRBD2
v_gene: TRBV12-3/TRBV12-4
len: 11
j_gene: TRBJ2-3
CDR3nt: TGTGCCAGCAGTGGGACTAGCCAGCAGTATTTT
CDR3aa: CASSGTSQQYF

abundance: .
d_gene: .
v_gene: TRBV30
len: 12
j_gene: TRBJ2-7
CDR3nt: TGTGCCTGGAGTGTAAGGGAGGACGAGCAGTACTTC
CDR3aa: CAWSVREDEQYF

abundance: .
d_gene: TRBD1
v_gene: TRBV6-5
len: 15
j_gene: TRBJ1-2
CDR3nt: TGTGCCAGCAGTTACGGGACAGAACCTAACTATGGCTACACCTTC
CDR3aa: CASSYGTEPNYGYTF